Below are 22 T cell receptor beta chains sequenced from a single sample in a study of shared clonotypes between healthy human individuals. The assay was immunoSEQ multiplex PCR, and TCRdb's table has in-frame clones only and misses some. Among over 2 million clones listed, around 90% were seen once. Sequencing used naive CD4+ T cells from PBMCs. Described subset: CD45RA+ positively selected. Source of these receptors: a man younger than 35 in good health. Some clones in this sample may be carry-over from other donors' samples.

Worth noting for this clone: The sample holds other DNA sequences that translate to the same CDR3. The CDR3 region has the DNA TGTGCCAGCAGTAGTGGGGGGGATTACAATGAGCAGTTCTTC. Its translation: CASSSGGDYNEQFF. The chain is built from TRBV28 and TRBJ2-1; the match to TRBD2 covers 7 bases. Germline assignment: CDR1 MDHEN and CDR2 SYDVKM. V gave up 5 bases and J gave up 4 bases; unmatched junction bases: 5. The CDR3 is 14 residues long.

Details on this clone: At the DNA level, this CDR3 is encoded by other sequences in the same sample as well. The genes are TRBV18 and TRBJ2-3; 10 bases line up with TRBD2. In germline, CDR1 is KGHSH, CDR2 LQKENI. The CDR3 contains 16 residues. V dropped 1 base and J dropped 4; count of bases not matched to a gene: 5. CDR3 loop: CASSPRLAGAADTQYF. As DNA, the CDR3 is TGTGCCAGCTCACCACGGCTAGCGGGAGCGGCAGATACGCAGTATTTT.

This chain joins TRBV28 and TRBJ2-7; unclear D gene. Trimming stripped 6 bases from V and 4 bases from J, with 7 bases between. The CDR3 contains 11 residues. The germline CDR1 and CDR2 sequences are MDHEN and SYDVKM. The DNA for the CDR3 is TGTGCCAGCAGCATTCAGTACGAGCAGTACTTC. Protein: CASSIQYEQYF.

The CDR3 here is CASSLVNWAGEQYF. The CDR3 DNA reads as TGTGCCAGCAGCTTAGTAAATTGGGCGGGAGAGCAGTACTTC. The chain joins TRBV7-6 to TRBJ2-7, with TRBD2 as a possible D gene (6 bases). The CDR3 is 14 amino acids. Per germline, CDR1 SGHVS and CDR2 FNYEAQ. V dropped 1 base and J dropped 7 bases, with 14 bases sitting between them.

V and J are TRBV7-3 and TRBJ2-2, with D possibly being TRBD2 (6 bases). From germline, CDR1 is SGHTA and CDR2 FQGTGA. This CDR3 comprises 17 residues. Between the trimmed V and J ends, which lost 4 bases and 0 bases, there was a span of 15 bases. The CDR3, as DNA: TGTGCCAGCAGCTCTAGCGCTGGTCTTCCGAACACCGGGGAGCTGTTTTTT. It is translated as CASSSSAGLPNTGELFF.

A note on this clone: This specimen includes other DNA sequences encoding the same CDR3. The chain joins TRBV29-1 to TRBJ1-5; 8 nucleotides line up with TRBD1. After removal of 5 bases from V and 1 base from J, the junction contained 1 base not matched to a gene. Germline V lookup: CDR1 SQVTM, CDR2 ANQGSEA. This CDR3 has 13 residues. Written as DNA, the CDR3 is TGCAGCGTTAGGACAGGGAGCAATCAGCCCCAGCATTTT. Its translation: CSVRTGSNQPQHF.

Remarks on this clone: In the same sample, other DNA sequences code for this CDR3. The rearrangement uses TRBV9 and TRBJ1-1, with D hard to call. The CDR3 totals 13 residues. Trimming pared 4 bases from V and 0 bases from J, leaving 7 bases between. Germline CDR1 SGDLS, CDR2 YYNGEE. This chain's CDR3 is CASSPTVNTEAFF. The CDR3 bases are TGTGCCAGCAGCCCTACAGTGAACACTGAAGCTTTCTTT.

The chain is built from TRBV10-1 and TRBJ2-1, with D unresolved. The CDR3 covers 13 residues. Germline V lookup: CDR1 WNHNN, CDR2 SYGVQD (reference sequence). V shed 2 bases and J shed 10 bases, with 12 bases lying between them. The CDR3 DNA sequence: TGCGCCAGCAGTGAGAGGGTGAGGACCGAGCAGTTCTTC. Residues: CASSERVRTEQFF.

This chain links TRBV18 with TRBJ2-1; 10 nucleotides match TRBD2. CDR3 length: 17 amino acids. Germline CDR1 and CDR2: KGHSH and LQKENI. The J segment lost 7 bases and the V segment lost 6 bases, leaving 15 bases of the junction unmatched. This chain's CDR3 is CASSPERRPSGRNEQFF. CDR3 nucleotide sequence: TGTGCCAGCTCCCCCGAGAGGAGGCCTAGCGGGAGAAATGAGCAGTTCTTC.

V gene TRBV11-3 combines with J gene TRBJ2-2; tentatively, D is TRBD1 (5 bases). Deletions cut 0 bases from V and 4 bases from J, with 9 bases between. This CDR3 region has 15 residues. The germline V gene has CDR1 SGHNT and CDR2 YENEEA. The CDR3 here is CASSLEWGSTGELFF. DNA for the CDR3: TGTGCCAGCAGCTTAGAATGGGGCAGCACCGGGGAGCTGTTTTTT. Drawing the rest from reference TRBV11-3 and TRBJ2-2, the complete variable domain is EAGVVQSPRYKIIEKKQPVAFWCNPISGHNTLYWYLQNLGQGPELLIRYENEEAVDDSQLPKDRFSAERLKGVDSTLKIQPAELGDSAVYLCASSLEWGSTGELFFGEGSRLTVL.

The chain links TRBV6-5 to TRBJ2-2, with TRBD1 matching over 9 bases. Germline CDR1 is MNHEY and CDR2 is SVGAGI. The trim removed 7 bases at V and 6 bases at J, leaving 3 bases unmatched. The length of the CDR3 is 13 residues. The DNA for the CDR3 is TGTGCCAGCACCAGGACAGGGGCCGGGGAGCTGTTTTTT. Residues: CASTRTGAGELFF.

This clone was seen just once. Other DNA sequences from this sample encode an identical CDR3 as well. The rearrangement links TRBV18 to TRBJ1-2, with D perhaps matching TRBD1 (6 bases). Germline V gives CDR1 KGHSH, CDR2 LQKENI. This CDR3 has 14 amino acids. V was cut by 0 bases and J by 2 bases, with 7 bases left in between. In DNA, the CDR3 is TGTGCCAGCTCACCACCGACAGGCAACTATGGCTACACCTTC. Translating gives CASSPPTGNYGYTF.

The V and J genes are TRBV4-1 and TRBJ2-5; a possible D gene is TRBD2 (6 bases). The V end was cut by 1 base, the J end by 5 bases, with 11 bases between. The length of the CDR3 is 14 residues. Per the germline V gene, CDR1 is MGHRA and CDR2 is YSYEKL. CDR3 DNA: TGCGCCAGCAGCCAAGCTACTAGCAGGGAGACCCAGTACTTC. The encoded protein is CASSQATSRETQYF.

This chain uses TRBV19 with TRBJ1-1; unclear D gene. The CDR3 length is 12 residues. CDR1 LNHDA and CDR2 SQIVND come from the germline V gene (reference sequence). V shed 6 bases and J shed 0 bases, with 5 bases lying between them. The CDR3: CASSLLNTEAFF. The CDR3 coding sequence is TGTGCCAGTAGCCTTTTGAACACTGAAGCTTTCTTT.

The J gene is TRBJ1-2, the V gene TRBV28; D perhaps matches TRBD1 (6 bases). The CDR3 consists of 14 residues. Trimming took 2 bases from V and 3 from J, leaving 10 bases between them. CDR1 MDHEN and CDR2 SYDVKM come from the germline V gene. CDR3 protein: CASSLHRVDYGYTF. CDR3 sequence (DNA): TGTGCCAGCAGTTTACACAGGGTGGACTATGGCTACACCTTC.

The CDR3 spells CASSPTPPVGAQHF. CDR3 DNA: TGTGCCAGCAGCCCAACCCCCCCGGTGGGGGCCCAGCATTTT. The chain employs TRBV7-2 and TRBJ1-5; TRBD1 might be the D (5 bases). Between the trimmed V and J ends, which lost 5 bases and 11 bases, there was a span of 19 bases. Germline CDR1 and CDR2: SGHTA and FQGNSA. The CDR3 consists of 14 residues.

V gene TRBV2 combines with J gene TRBJ1-2; D not certain. This CDR3 is 14 amino acids long. Trimming shortened V by 11 bases and J by 4 bases, and 20 bases separated the two germline ends. Germline V gives CDR1 SNHLY, CDR2 FYNNEI. The CDR3 spells CALGWEGSGYGYTF. The DNA of the CDR3 is TGTGCCCTCGGCTGGGAAGGGAGTGGCTATGGCTACACCTTC.

The chain couples TRBV5-1 to TRBJ2-1, with D unclear. The CDR3 spans 14 residues. Trimming pared 1 base from V and 5 bases from J, leaving 10 bases between. Germline V gene data show CDR1 as SGHRS and CDR2 as YFSETQ. CDR3 in amino acids: CASSLRALDNEQFF. In DNA form, the CDR3 reads TGCGCCAGCAGCTTGAGGGCGCTTGACAATGAGCAGTTCTTC.

As to this clone: The same CDR3 arises from other DNA sequences in this sample as well. The rearrangement uses TRBV28 and TRBJ1-1; D perhaps matches TRBD1 (5 bases). The CDR3 is made up of 14 amino acids. Germline-derived CDR1 and CDR2 are MDHEN and SYDVKM. Between the trimmed V and J ends, which lost 1 base and 0 bases, there was a span of 6 bases. The CDR3 coding sequence is TGTGCCAGCAGTTTATCAGGGTTGAACACTGAAGCTTTCTTT. Its protein is CASSLSGLNTEAFF.

J is TRBJ2-2 and V is TRBV11-3; TRBD1 matches at 7 bases. The CDR3 loop spans 14 amino acids. V gave up 6 bases and J gave up 1 base; unmatched junction bases: 2. Germline V gene lookup returns CDR1 SGHNT and CDR2 YENEEA. Here the CDR3 DNA reads TGTGCCAGCAGGGGACAGATGAACACCGGGGAGCTGTTTTTT. This codes for CASRGQMNTGELFF.

A remark on this clone: This sample also contains other DNA sequences that code for the same CDR3. The chain recombines TRBV6-5 with TRBJ1-4; 12 bases match TRBD1. This CDR3 is 14 amino acids long. Unmatched junction bases numbered 4, after V lost 6 bases and J lost 8 bases. Germline CDR1 MNHEY, CDR2 SVGAGI. The CDR3 bases are TGTGCCAGCAGCCGAGGGACAGGGGGCGAAAAACTGTTTTTT. It is translated as CASSRGTGGEKLFF.

The chain carries TRBV5-1 and TRBJ2-1; a weak D match, TRBD2 (5 bases). The germline V and J ends were trimmed by 7 bases and 0 bases, with 14 bases remaining between them. This CDR3 has 15 residues. CDR1 is SGHRS and CDR2 is YFSETQ in the germline V gene. The CDR3 sequence: CASVLLAGSYNEQFF. The CDR3 region has the DNA TGCGCCAGCGTCCTCTTGGCGGGCTCCTACAATGAGCAGTTCTTC.